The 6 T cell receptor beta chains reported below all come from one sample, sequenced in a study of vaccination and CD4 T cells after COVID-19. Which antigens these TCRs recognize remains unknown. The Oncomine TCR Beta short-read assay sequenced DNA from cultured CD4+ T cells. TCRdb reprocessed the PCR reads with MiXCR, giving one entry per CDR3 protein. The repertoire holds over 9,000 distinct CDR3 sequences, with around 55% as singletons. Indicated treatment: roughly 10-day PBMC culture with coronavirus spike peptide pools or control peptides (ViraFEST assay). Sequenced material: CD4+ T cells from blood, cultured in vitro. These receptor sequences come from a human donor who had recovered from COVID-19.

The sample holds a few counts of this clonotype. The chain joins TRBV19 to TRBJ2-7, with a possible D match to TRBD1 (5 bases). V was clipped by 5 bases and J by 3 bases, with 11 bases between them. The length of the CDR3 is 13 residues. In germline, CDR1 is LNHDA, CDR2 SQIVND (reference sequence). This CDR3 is CASSPRTFYEQYF. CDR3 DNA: TGTGCCAGTAGTCCTCGGACATTCTACGAGCAGTACTTC.

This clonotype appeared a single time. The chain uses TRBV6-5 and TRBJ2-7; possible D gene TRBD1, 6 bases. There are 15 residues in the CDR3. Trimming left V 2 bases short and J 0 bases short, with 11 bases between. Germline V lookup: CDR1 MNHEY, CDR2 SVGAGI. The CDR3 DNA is TGTGCCAGCAGTTACGAGGGGGTCTTCTCCTACGAGCAGTACTTC. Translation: CASSYEGVFSYEQYF.

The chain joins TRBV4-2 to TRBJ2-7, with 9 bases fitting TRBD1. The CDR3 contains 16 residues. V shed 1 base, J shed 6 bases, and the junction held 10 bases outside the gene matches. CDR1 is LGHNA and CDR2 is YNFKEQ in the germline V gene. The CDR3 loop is CASSQAIGTGLVEQYF. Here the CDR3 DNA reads TGTGCCAGCAGCCAAGCGATCGGGACAGGGTTGGTCGAGCAGTACTTC.

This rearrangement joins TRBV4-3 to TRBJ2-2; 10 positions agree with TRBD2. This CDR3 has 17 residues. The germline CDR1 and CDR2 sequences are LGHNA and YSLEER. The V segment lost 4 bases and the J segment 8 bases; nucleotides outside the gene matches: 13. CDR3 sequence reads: CASSRGVSSGSGGELFF. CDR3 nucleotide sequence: TGCGCCAGCAGCCGGGGGGTGTCTAGCGGGAGCGGAGGGGAGCTGTTTTTT.

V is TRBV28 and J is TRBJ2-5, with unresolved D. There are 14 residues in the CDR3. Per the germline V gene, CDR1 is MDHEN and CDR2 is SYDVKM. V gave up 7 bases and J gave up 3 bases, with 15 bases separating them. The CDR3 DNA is TGTGCCAGCAATTTTTATGGGTCAGAAGAGACCCAGTACTTC. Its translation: CASNFYGSEETQYF.

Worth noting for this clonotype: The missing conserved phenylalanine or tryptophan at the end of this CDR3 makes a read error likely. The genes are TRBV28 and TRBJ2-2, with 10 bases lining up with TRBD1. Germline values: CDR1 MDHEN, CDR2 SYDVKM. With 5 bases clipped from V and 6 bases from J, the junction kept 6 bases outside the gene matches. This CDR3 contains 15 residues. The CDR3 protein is CASSPRDRGPGELFS. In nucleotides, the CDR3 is TGTGCCAGCAGTCCCCGGGACAGGGGCCCCGGGGAGCTGTTTTCT.